The 19 T cell receptor beta chains below were found in one sample sequenced in a study of T-cell memory formation after mild COVID-19. TCRdb processed the 5' RACE reads anew with MiXCR; each CDR3 protein has one entry. Here the sample spans fewer than 550,000 distinct CDR3 sequences, around 20% being singletons. Sequencing used PBMCs or a T cell subset sorted from them (not recorded which). These receptors were obtained from an adult woman who had mild COVID-19 (a few samples of this study predate the infection). Cell type and time point are not known.

The gene calls are TRBV24-1 and TRBJ2-7; 9 bases fit TRBD1. The CDR3 is 16 residues long. Germline assignment: CDR1 KGHDR and CDR2 SFDVKD. J lost 3 bases, V lost 4 bases, and 9 bases had no gene match. CDR3 sequence reads: CATSEGTGTGNYEQYF. The DNA for the CDR3 is TGTGCCACCAGTGAGGGGACAGGGACAGGGAACTACGAGCAGTACTTC.

This clonotype appeared a few times. V gene TRBV7-9 combines with J gene TRBJ2-7, with TRBD2 matching over 11 bases. The germline gives CDR1 SEHNR, CDR2 FQNEAQ (reference sequence). This CDR3 region has 15 residues. V gave up 5 bases and J gave up 2 bases; unmatched junction bases: 5. CDR3 amino acids: CASSPSGRWTYEQYF. For the CDR3, the DNA is TGTGCCAGCAGCCCTAGCGGGAGGTGGACCTACGAGCAGTACTTC.

This clonotype was seen at least ten times. The V gene is TRBV27, the J gene TRBJ2-5; possible D gene TRBD1, 6 bases. The CDR3 runs to 14 residues. Deletions cut 5 bases from V and 5 bases from J, with 15 bases between. Germline lookup yields CDR1 MNHEY and CDR2 SMNVEV (reference sequence). The CDR3 region is CASSLQGSLETQYF. The DNA for the CDR3 is TGTGCCAGCAGTCTACAGGGATCGTTGGAGACCCAGTACTTC.

In this sample, this clonotype turned up many times. The chain links TRBV3-1 to TRBJ2-3; D unresolved. Per the germline V gene, CDR1 is LGHDT and CDR2 is YNNKEL (reference sequence). V was shortened by 4 bases and J by 0 bases, with 17 bases between the two germline ends. The CDR3 spans 17 residues. CDR3: CASSPSMGRLSTDTQYF. As DNA, the CDR3 is TGTGCCAGCAGCCCCTCGATGGGTCGCCTTAGCACAGATACGCAGTATTTT.

The chain carries TRBV15 and TRBJ1-6; possible D gene TRBD1, 5 bases. Deletions cut 4 bases from V and 8 bases from J, with 12 bases between. CDR1 and CDR2 (germline): LNHNV, YYDKDF (reference sequence). The CDR3 loop spans 14 amino acids. CDR3 nucleotides: TGTGCCACCAGCATCGGGGGTTCGGATTCACCCCTCCACTTT. It yields the protein CATSIGGSDSPLHF.

This clonotype appeared many times. V gene TRBV7-9 combines with J gene TRBJ2-1, with a weak D call TRBD2 (5 bases). The CDR3 contains 16 residues. V was pared by 2 bases and J by 3 bases, with 14 bases between. The V gene's germline CDR1 is SEHNR and CDR2 FQNEAQ (reference sequence). CDR3 loop: CASSLQRSRGYNEQFF. CDR3 DNA: TGTGCCAGCAGCTTACAGCGATCCCGGGGCTACAATGAGCAGTTCTTC.

This clonotype was counted many times. At one of its ends the junction is not consistent with the germline gene, which may arise from a read error. The chain is built from TRBV2 and TRBJ1-6, with D possibly matching TRBD1 (6 bases). From germline, CDR1 is SNHLY and CDR2 FYNNEI. CDR3 length: 15 amino acids. CDR3 protein: CASTRTASHNSPLHF. CDR3 in DNA: TGTGCCAGCACCCGGACAGCCTCCCATAATTCACCCCTCCACTTT.

This clonotype was detected only a few times. CDR3 sequence: CASSANPQGKSDTQYF. The CDR3 region has the DNA TGTGCCAGCAGCGCTAACCCACAGGGGAAGTCAGATACGCAGTATTTT. The chain is built from TRBV7-3 and TRBJ2-3, with 7 bases matching TRBD1. The CDR3 contains 16 residues. Germline V gene sequence: CDR1 SGHTA, CDR2 FQGTGA. V was clipped by 5 bases and J by 4 bases; unmatched bases: 12. Drawing the rest from reference TRBV7-3 and TRBJ2-3, the complete variable domain is GAGVSQTPSNKVTEKGKYVELRCDPISGHTALYWYRQSLGQGPEFLIYFQGTGAADDSGLPNDRFFAVRPEGSVSTLKIQRTERGDSAVYLCASSANPQGKSDTQYFGPGTRLTVL.

A few counts support this clonotype. V usage is TRBV7-6 and J usage is TRBJ1-5; 9 nucleotides line up with TRBD1. In germline, CDR1 is SGHVS, CDR2 FNYEAQ. CDR3 length: 16 amino acids. The V and J ends lost 0 bases and 2 bases, in that order; junction bases with no gene match: 2. The CDR3 protein is CASSLAGQGGNQPQHF. CDR3 DNA sequence: TGTGCCAGCAGCTTAGCGGGACAGGGCGGCAATCAGCCCCAGCATTTT.

In this sample, this clonotype turned up a few times. This chain links TRBV24-1 with TRBJ2-5, with D perhaps TRBD1 (6 bases). The CDR3 is 16 amino acids. CDR1 and CDR2 (germline): KGHDR, SFDVKD. V was clipped by 4 bases and J by 5 bases, with 19 bases between them. The CDR3 sequence is CATSDTGQSLGETQYF. The CDR3 nucleotides read TGTGCCACCAGTGACACCGGACAGTCCCTGGGGGAGACCCAGTACTTC.

The table lists this clonotype with a few counts. The chain has TRBV3-1 and TRBJ2-3, with D possibly being TRBD1 (6 bases). V lost 3 bases, J lost 1 base, and 20 bases lay in between. The CDR3 is 18 amino acids. In germline, CDR1 is LGHDT, CDR2 YNNKEL (reference sequence). The CDR3 reads CASSQRTAPMRGTDTQYF. CDR3 nucleotides: TGTGCCAGCAGCCAGAGGACAGCCCCCATGCGCGGCACAGATACGCAGTATTTT.

This clonotype was seen only a few times. This chain connects TRBV7-2 to TRBJ1-2; tentative D call: TRBD1 (5 bases). Trimming cost V 4 bases and J 0 bases, with 12 bases left between them. Germline CDR1 SGHTA, CDR2 FQGNSA. The CDR3 is made up of 15 amino acids. This chain's CDR3 is CASSSARAANYGYTF. The CDR3 DNA reads as TGTGCCAGCAGCTCCGCCAGGGCAGCTAACTATGGCTACACCTTC.

The sample holds a few counts of this clonotype. The chain employs TRBV4-1 and TRBJ2-3; possible D gene TRBD2, 5 bases. V was shortened by 0 bases and J by 1 base, with 11 bases between the two germline ends. CDR1 and CDR2 (germline): MGHRA, YSYEKL. The CDR3 covers 16 residues. The CDR3 reads CASSQESAEGTDTQYF. The CDR3 DNA sequence: TGCGCCAGCAGCCAAGAATCAGCGGAAGGCACAGATACGCAGTATTTT.

Only a few counts were recorded for this clonotype. The chain links TRBV7-2 to TRBJ2-7; possibly TRBD2 for D (5 bases). This CDR3 spans 12 amino acids. Trimming left V 5 bases short and J 6 bases short, with 11 bases between. The germline CDR1 and CDR2 sequences are SGHTA and FQGNSA. The CDR3 region is CASSAGVLEQYF. The DNA for the CDR3 is TGTGCCAGCAGCGCGGGTGTTCTCGAGCAGTACTTC.

This clonotype occurred a few times. V and J are TRBV4-2 and TRBJ1-2; the D gene is possibly TRBD1 (6 bases). The CDR3 covers 16 residues. Germline V CDR1 and CDR2: LGHNA, YNFKEQ. Trimming pared 3 bases from V and 4 bases from J, leaving 18 bases between. The CDR3 DNA sequence: TGTGCCAGCAGCCAGGAAAGTAGACAGGCGCGCTATGGCTACACCTTC. This codes for CASSQESRQARYGYTF.

This chain links TRBV4-1 with TRBJ2-3; perhaps TRBD1 as D (7 bases). Trimming shortened V by 0 bases and J by 0 bases, and 10 bases separated the two germline ends. Germline-derived CDR1 and CDR2 are MGHRA and YSYEKL. This CDR3 has 16 residues. In DNA form, the CDR3 reads TGCGCCAGCAGCCAAGACAGGGGGGTTAGCACAGATACGCAGTATTTT. This translates into CASSQDRGVSTDTQYF.

A few counts support this clonotype. The chain carries TRBV5-1 and TRBJ2-3; D unresolved. The CDR3 totals 14 residues. Per the germline V gene, CDR1 is SGHRS and CDR2 is YFSETQ. Trimming removed 3 bases at V and 3 bases at J, with 11 bases between. CDR3 nucleotides: TGCGCCAGCAGCTCCCAGTCGGGTACAGATACGCAGTATTTT. Translating gives CASSSQSGTDTQYF.

This chain connects TRBV27 to TRBJ2-5; TRBD2 matches 11 bases. Per the germline V gene, CDR1 is MNHEY and CDR2 is SMNVEV (reference sequence). The V segment lost 8 bases and the J segment 5 bases; nucleotides outside the gene matches: 7. The CDR3 is made up of 14 amino acids. CDR3 amino acids: CASSGLAGRETQYF. CDR3 coding DNA: TGTGCCAGCTCTGGACTAGCGGGTCGGGAGACCCAGTACTTC.

V usage is TRBV3-1 and J usage is TRBJ2-3; 7 bases are a match to TRBD1. Germline loops: CDR1 LGHDT, CDR2 YNNKEL (reference sequence). The trim removed 5 bases at V and 4 bases at J, leaving 3 bases unmatched. CDR3 length: 13 amino acids. CDR3 coding DNA: TGTGCCAGCAGCTCAGGGGGTTCAGATACGCAGTATTTT. Translation gives CASSSGGSDTQYF.